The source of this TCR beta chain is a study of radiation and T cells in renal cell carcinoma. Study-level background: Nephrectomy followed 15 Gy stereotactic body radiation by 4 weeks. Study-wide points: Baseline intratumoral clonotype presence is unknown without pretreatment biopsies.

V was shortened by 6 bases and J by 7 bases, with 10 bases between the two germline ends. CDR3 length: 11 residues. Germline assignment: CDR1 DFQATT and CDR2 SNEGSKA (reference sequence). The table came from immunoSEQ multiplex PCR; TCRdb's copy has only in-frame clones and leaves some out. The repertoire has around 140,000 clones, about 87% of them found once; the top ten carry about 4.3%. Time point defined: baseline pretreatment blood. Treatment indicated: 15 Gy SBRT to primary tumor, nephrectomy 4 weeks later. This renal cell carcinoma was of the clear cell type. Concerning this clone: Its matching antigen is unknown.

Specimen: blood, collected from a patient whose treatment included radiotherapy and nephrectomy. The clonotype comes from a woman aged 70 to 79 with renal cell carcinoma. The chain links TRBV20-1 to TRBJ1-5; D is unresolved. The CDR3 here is CSAADGQPQHF. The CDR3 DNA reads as TGCAGTGCCGCTGATGGCCAGCCCCAGCATTTT.